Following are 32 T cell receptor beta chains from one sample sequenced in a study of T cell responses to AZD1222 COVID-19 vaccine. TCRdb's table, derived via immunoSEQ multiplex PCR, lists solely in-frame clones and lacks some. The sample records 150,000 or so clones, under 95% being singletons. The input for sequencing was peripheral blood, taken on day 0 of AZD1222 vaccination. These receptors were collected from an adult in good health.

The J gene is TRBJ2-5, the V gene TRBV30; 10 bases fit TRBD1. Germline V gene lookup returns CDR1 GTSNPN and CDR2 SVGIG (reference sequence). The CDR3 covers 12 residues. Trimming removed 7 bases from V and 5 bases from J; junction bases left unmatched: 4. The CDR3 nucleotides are TGTGCCTCCCAGACAGGGGGCGAGACCCAGTACTTC. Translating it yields CASQTGGETQYF.

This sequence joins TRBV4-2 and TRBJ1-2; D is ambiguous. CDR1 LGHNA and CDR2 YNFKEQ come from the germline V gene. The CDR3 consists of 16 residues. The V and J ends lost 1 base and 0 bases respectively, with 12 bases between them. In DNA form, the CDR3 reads TGTGCCAGCAGCCAAGGAGTGCCCCAAGCTAACTATGGCTACACCTTC. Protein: CASSQGVPQANYGYTF.

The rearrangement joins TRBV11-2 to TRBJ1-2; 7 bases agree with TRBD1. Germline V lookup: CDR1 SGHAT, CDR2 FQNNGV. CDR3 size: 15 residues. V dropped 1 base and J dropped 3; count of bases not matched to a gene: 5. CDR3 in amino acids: CASSLGTGDYYGYTF. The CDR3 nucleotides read TGTGCCAGCAGCTTAGGGACAGGAGACTACTATGGCTACACCTTC.

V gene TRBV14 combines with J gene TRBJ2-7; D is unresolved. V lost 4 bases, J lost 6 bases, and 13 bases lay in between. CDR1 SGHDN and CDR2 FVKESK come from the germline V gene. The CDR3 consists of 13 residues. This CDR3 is CASSPTAGFEQYF. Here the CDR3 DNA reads TGTGCCAGCAGCCCTACGGCAGGATTCGAGCAGTACTTC.

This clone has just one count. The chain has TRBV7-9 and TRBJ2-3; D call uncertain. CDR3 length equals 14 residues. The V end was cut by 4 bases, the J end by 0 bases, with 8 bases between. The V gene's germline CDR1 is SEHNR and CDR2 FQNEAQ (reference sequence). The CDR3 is CASSSRISTDTQYF. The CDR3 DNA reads TGTGCCAGCAGCTCTCGGATTAGCACAGATACGCAGTATTTT. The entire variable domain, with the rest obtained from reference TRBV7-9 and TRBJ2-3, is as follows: DTGVSQNPRHKITKRGQNVTFRCDPISEHNRLYWYRQTLGQGPEFLTYFQNEAQLEKSRLLSDRFSAERPKGSFSTLEIQRTEQGDSAMYLCASSSRISTDTQYFGPGTRLTVL.

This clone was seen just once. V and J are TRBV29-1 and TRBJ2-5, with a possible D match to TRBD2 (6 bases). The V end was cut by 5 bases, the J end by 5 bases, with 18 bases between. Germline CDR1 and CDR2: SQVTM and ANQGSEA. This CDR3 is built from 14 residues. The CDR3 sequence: CSVRRDRGYETQYF. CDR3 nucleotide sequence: TGCAGCGTTCGGAGGGACCGAGGGTATGAGACCCAGTACTTC.

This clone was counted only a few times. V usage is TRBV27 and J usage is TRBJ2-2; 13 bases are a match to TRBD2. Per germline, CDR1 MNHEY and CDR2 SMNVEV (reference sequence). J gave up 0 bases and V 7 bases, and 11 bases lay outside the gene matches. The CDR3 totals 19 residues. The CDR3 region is CASTLRTSGSLANTGELFF. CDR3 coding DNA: TGTGCCAGCACCCTTAGGACTAGCGGGAGCCTCGCGAACACCGGGGAGCTGTTTTTT.

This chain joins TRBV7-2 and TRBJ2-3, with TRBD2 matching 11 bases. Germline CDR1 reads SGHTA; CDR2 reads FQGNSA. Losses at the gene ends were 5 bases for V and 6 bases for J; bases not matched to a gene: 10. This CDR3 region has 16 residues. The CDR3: CASSPTSGAAADTQYF. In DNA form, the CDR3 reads TGTGCCAGCAGCCCGACTAGCGGGGCCGCCGCGGATACGCAGTATTTT.

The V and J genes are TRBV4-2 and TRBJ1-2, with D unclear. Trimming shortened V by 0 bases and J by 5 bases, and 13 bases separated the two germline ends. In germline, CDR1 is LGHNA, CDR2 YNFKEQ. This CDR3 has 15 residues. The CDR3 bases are TGTGCCAGCAGCCAAGATTCCGAAACCGGGTATGGCTACACCTTC. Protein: CASSQDSETGYGYTF.

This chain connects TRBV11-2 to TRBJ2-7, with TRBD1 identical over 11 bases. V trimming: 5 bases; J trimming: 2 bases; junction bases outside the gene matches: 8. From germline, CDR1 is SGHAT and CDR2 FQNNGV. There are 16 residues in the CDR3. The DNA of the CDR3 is TGTGCCAGCAGCACCCGTTGGGGACAGGGGGCCTACGAGCAGTACTTC. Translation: CASSTRWGQGAYEQYF.

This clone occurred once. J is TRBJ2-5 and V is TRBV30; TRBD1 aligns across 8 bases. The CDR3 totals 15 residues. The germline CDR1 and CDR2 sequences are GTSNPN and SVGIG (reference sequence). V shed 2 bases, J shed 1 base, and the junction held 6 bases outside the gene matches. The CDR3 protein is CAWSQLGQAQETQYF. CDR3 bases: TGTGCCTGGAGTCAATTGGGACAGGCCCAAGAGACCCAGTACTTC.

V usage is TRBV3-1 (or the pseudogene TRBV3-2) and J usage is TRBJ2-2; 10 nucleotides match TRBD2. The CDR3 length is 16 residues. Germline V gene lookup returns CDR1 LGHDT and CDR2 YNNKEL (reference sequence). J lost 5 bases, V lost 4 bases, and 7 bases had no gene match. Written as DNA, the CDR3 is TGTGCCAGCAGCCCGCGTGGTAGCGGGAGGACCGGGGAGCTGTTTTTT. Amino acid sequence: CASSPRGSGRTGELFF.

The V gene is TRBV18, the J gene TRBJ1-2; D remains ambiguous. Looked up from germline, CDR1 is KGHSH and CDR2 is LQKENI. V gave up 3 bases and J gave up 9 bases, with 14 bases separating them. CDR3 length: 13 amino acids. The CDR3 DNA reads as TGTGCCAGCTCACCGGAGACGGGTACCCGCTACACCTTC. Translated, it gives CASSPETGTRYTF.

DNA of the CDR3: TGTGCCAGCAGTGGAAGGGCAGGATCGGATTCACCCCTCCACTTT. Encoded protein: CASSGRAGSDSPLHF. This sequence joins TRBV25-1 and TRBJ1-6; D remains ambiguous. V dropped 4 bases and J dropped 8 bases, with 15 bases sitting between them. CDR1 is MGHDK and CDR2 is SYGVNS in the germline V gene. The CDR3 has 15 amino acids.

CDR3 nucleotide sequence: TGTGCCAGCAGTTTTGCAGTGCAATCACCCCTCCACTTT. Amino acid sequence: CASSFAVQSPLHF. J is TRBJ1-6 and V is TRBV27; no reliable D call. Per germline, CDR1 MNHEY and CDR2 SMNVEV (reference sequence). The CDR3 covers 13 residues. The germline V and J ends were trimmed by 3 bases and 10 bases, with 10 bases remaining between them.

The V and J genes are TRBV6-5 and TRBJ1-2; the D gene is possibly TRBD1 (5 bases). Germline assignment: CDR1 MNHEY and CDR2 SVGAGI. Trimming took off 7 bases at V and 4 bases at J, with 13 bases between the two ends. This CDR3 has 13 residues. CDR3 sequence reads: CASTAGGGYGYTF. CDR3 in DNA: TGTGCCAGCACGGCGGGGGGTGGCTATGGCTACACCTTC.

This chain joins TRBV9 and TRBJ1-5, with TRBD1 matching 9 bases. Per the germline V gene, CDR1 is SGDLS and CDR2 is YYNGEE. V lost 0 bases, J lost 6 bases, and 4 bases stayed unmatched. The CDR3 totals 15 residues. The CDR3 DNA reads TGTGCCAGCAGCGTAGATTACAGGGGGCTTCAGCCCCAGCATTTT. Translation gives CASSVDYRGLQPQHF.

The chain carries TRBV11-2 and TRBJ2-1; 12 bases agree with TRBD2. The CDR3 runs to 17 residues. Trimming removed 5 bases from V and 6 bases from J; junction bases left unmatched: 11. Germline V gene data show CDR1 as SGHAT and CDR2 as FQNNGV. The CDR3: CASSLSTSGSKGNEQFF. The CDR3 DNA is TGTGCCAGCAGCCTCTCGACTAGCGGGAGCAAAGGCAATGAGCAGTTCTTC.

CDR3 region: CAWMGQMNTEAFF. The CDR3 DNA sequence: TGTGCCTGGATGGGCCAGATGAACACTGAAGCTTTCTTT. The V call is TRBV30, the J call TRBJ1-1; D is uncertain. Germline V gene data show CDR1 as GTSNPN and CDR2 as SVGIG (reference sequence). CDR3 length: 13 amino acids. V dropped 4 bases and J dropped 0 bases, with 9 bases sitting between them.

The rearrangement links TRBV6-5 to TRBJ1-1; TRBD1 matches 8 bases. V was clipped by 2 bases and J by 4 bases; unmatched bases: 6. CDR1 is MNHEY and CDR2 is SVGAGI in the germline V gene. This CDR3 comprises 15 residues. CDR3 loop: CASSYRDRGTTEAFF. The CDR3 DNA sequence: TGTGCCAGCAGTTACCGCGACAGGGGTACCACTGAAGCTTTCTTT.

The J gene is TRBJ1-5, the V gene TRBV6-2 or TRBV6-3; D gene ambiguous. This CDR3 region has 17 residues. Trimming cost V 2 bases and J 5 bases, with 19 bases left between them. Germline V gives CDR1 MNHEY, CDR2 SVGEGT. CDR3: CASSYNRCARRYQPQHF. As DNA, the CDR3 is TGTGCCAGCAGTTACAATCGGTGTGCAAGGCGATATCAGCCCCAGCATTTT.

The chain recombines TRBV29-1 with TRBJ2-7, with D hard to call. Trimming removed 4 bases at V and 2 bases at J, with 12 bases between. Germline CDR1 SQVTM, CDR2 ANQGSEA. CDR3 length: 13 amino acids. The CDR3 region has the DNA TGCAGCGTTGCCGGCAGCCGCGCCTACGAGCAGTACTTC. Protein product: CSVAGSRAYEQYF.

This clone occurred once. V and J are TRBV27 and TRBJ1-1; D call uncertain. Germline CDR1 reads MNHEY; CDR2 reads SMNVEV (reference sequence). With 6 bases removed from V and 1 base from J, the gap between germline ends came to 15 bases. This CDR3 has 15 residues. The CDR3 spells CASSHLTRGNTEAFF. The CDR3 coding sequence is TGTGCCAGCAGCCACCTAACGAGAGGGAACACTGAAGCTTTCTTT.

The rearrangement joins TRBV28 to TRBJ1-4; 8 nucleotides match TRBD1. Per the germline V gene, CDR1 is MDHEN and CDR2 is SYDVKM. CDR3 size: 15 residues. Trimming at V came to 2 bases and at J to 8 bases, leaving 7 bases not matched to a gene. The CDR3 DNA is TGTGCCAGCAGTTTACCCGACAGGGGACAGGAAAAACTGTTTTTT. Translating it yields CASSLPDRGQEKLFF.

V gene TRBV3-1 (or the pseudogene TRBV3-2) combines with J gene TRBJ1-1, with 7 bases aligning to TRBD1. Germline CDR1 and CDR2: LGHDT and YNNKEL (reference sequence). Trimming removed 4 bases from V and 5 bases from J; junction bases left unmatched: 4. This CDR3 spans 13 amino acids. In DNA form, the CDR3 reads TGTGCCAGCAGCCTAAACAGGGGAACTGAAGCTTTCTTT. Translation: CASSLNRGTEAFF.

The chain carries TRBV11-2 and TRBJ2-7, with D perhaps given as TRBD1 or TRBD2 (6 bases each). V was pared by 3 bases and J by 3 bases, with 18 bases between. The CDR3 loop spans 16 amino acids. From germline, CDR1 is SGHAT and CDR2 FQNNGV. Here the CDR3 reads CASSFSGAGHLYEQYF. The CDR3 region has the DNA TGTGCCAGCAGCTTCTCTGGGGCGGGACACCTCTACGAGCAGTACTTC.

CDR3: CASSFFGDSSPNYGYTF. In DNA, the CDR3 is TGTGCCAGCAGCTTCTTTGGGGACAGTTCTCCTAACTATGGCTACACCTTC. The chain employs TRBV5-5 and TRBJ1-2; 7 bases fit TRBD1. V trimming: 2 bases; J trimming: 0 bases; junction bases outside the gene matches: 10. The CDR3 loop spans 17 amino acids. CDR1 SGHKS and CDR2 YYEKEE come from the germline V gene (reference sequence). Full variable domain (outside the CDR3, taken from reference TRBV5-5 and TRBJ1-2): DAGVTQSPTHLIKTRGQQVTLRCSPISGHKSVSWYQQVLGQGPQFIFQYYEKEERGRGNFPDRFSARQFPNYSSELNVNALLLGDSALYLCASSFFGDSSPNYGYTFGSGTRLTVV.

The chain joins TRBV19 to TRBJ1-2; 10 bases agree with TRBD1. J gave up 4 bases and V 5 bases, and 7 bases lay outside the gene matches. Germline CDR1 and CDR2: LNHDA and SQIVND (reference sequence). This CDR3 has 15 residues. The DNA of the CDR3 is TGTGCCAGTAGTCCCCGGACAGGGGGTGGCTATGGCTACACCTTC. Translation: CASSPRTGGGYGYTF. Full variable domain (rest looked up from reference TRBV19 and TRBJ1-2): DGGITQSPKYLFRKEGQNVTLSCEQNLNHDAMYWYRQDPGQGLRLIYYSQIVNDFQKGDIAEGYSVSREKKESFPLTVTSAQKNPTAFYLCASSPRTGGGYGYTFGSGTRLTVV.

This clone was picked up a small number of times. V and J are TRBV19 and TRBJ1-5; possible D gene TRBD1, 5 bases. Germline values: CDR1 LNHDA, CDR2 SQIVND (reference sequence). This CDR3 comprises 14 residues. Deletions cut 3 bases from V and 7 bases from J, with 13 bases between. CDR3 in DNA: TGTGCCAGTAGTATTGGGGCGGAGGGGCAGCCCCAGCATTTT. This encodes CASSIGAEGQPQHF. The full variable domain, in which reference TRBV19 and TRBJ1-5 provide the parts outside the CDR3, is DGGITQSPKYLFRKEGQNVTLSCEQNLNHDAMYWYRQDPGQGLRLIYYSQIVNDFQKGDIAEGYSVSREKKESFPLTVTSAQKNPTAFYLCASSIGAEGQPQHFGDGTRLSIL.

The CDR3 DNA reads TGCAGTGCTAGTCTTCGTTCGAGATACAATGAGCAGTTCTTC. Translated: CSASLRSRYNEQFF. The rearrangement links TRBV20-1 to TRBJ2-1, with D hard to call. The CDR3 totals 14 residues. Germline loops: CDR1 DFQATT, CDR2 SNEGSKA (reference sequence). V dropped 3 bases and J dropped 4 bases, with 13 bases sitting between them.

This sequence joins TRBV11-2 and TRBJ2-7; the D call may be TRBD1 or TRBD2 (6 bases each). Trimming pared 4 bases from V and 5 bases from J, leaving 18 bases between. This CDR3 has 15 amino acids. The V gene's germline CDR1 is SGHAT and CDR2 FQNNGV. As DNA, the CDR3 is TGTGCCAGCAGCTCCATCGGGGGCCAGGGCCACGAGCAGTACTTC. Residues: CASSSIGGQGHEQYF.

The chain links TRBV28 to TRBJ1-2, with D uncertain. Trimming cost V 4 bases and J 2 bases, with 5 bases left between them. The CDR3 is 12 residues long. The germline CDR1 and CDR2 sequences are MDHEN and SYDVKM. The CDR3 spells CASSSPNYGYTF. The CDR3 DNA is TGTGCCAGCAGTTCTCCGAACTATGGCTACACCTTC.